The rows below give T cell receptor beta chains drawn from one sample of a study of cytomegalovirus exposure and HLA in healthy donors. The assay was immunoSEQ multiplex PCR, and TCRdb's table has in-frame clones only and misses some. The sample includes around 140,000 clones. Sequencing was done on a sample of PBMCs. These receptors originate from a male donor in good health and CMV-seronegative. Each CDR3 is given with its conserved first and last residue. The D gene is left open where the match is weak.

NA TRBJ1-2 TRBV6-5 TGTGCCAGCAGTTACTCGAAGGGACTTTATGGCTACACCTTC CASSYSKGLYGYTF
NA TRBJ1-2 TRBV4-1 TGCGCCAGCAGCCAAGACCCGGGCCTCCCTAGCGATGGCTACACCTTC CASSQDPGLPSDGYTF
NA TRBJ2-7 TRBV15 TGTGCCACCAGCCGACAGACTGATCCCCCCGAGCAGTACTTC CATSRQTDPPEQYF
NA TRBJ2-7 TRBV7-8 TGTGCCAGCAGCTTTCGTTACGAGCAGTACTTC CASSFRYEQYF
TRBD1 TRBJ2-6 TRBV30 TGTGCCTGTACAGGGGGTTTGTGGTCTGGGGCCAACGTCCTGACTTTC CACTGGLWSGANVLTF
TRBD2 TRBJ2-5 TRBV19 TGTGCCAGTAGTATACCTGGCGGGAGGGGGGAGACCCAGTACTTC CASSIPGGRGETQYF
TRBD2 TRBJ2-7 TRBV6-6 TGTGCCAGCACCCTAGCGGGGCACTTCTACGAGCAGTACTTC CASTLAGHFYEQYF
NA TRBJ1-3 TRBV6-5 TGTGCCAGCAGTTACTCTGGGGGCCCTGGAAACACCATATATTTT CASSYSGGPGNTIYF
NA TRBJ2-5 TRBV27 TGTGCCAGCAGTTTAACGGCGGGGTATCAAGAGACCCAGTACTTC CASSLTAGYQETQYF
TRBD2 TRBJ2-1 TRBV19 TGTGCCAGTAGTCTCGGACTAGGCTACAATGAGCAGTTCTTC CASSLGLGYNEQFF
TRBD1 TRBJ1-5 TRBV18 TGTGCCAGCTCACCGGGACAGGGCTCTCAGCCCCAGCATTTT CASSPGQGSQPQHF
TRBD2 TRBJ2-7 TRBV5-8 TGTGCCAGTGGGGCCCGACTAGCGGAAGCCTACGAGCAGTACTTC CASGARLAEAYEQYF
TRBD1 TRBJ1-1 TRBV6-1 TGTGCCAGCAGCGTACAGGGGTACACTGAAGCTTTCTTT CASSVQGYTEAFF
TRBD2 TRBJ2-7 TRBV18 TGTGCCAGCTCTCCGACCCTTAATGACCCTAGCGGGGATCCCTACGAGCAGTACTTC CASSPTLNDPSGDPYEQYF
NA TRBJ1-1 TRBV19 TGTGCCAGTAGACCTATTGGGCGGGAGGGCACTGAAGCTTTCTTT CASRPIGREGTEAFF
NA TRBJ2-7 TRBV27 TGTGCCAGCAGCCCTCTCAGGACTACCTACGAGCAGTACTTC CASSPLRTTYEQYF
TRBD2 TRBJ2-7 TRBV30 TGTGCCTGGAGTCGTGGACTAGCGGGAGTGTACGAGCAGTACTTC CAWSRGLAGVYEQYF
NA TRBJ2-5 TRBV4-2 TGTGCCAGCAGCCAATGGACAAACCAAGAGACCCAGTACTTC CASSQWTNQETQYF